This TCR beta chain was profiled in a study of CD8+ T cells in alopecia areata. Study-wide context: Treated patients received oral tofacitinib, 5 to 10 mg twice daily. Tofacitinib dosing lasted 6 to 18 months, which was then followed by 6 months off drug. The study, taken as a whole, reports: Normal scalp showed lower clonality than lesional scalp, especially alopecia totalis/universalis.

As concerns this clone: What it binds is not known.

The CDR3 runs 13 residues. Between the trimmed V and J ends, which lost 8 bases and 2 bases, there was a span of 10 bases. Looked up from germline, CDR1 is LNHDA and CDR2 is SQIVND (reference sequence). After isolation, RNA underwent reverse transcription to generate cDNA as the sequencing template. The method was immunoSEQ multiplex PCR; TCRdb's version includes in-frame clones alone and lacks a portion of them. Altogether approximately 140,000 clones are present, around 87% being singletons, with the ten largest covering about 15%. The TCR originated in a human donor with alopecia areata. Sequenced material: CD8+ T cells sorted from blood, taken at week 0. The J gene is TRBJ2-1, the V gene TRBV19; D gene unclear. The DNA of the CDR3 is TGTGCCAGTTACGGTGAAGCCTACAATGAGCAGTTCTTC. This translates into CASYGEAYNEQFF.